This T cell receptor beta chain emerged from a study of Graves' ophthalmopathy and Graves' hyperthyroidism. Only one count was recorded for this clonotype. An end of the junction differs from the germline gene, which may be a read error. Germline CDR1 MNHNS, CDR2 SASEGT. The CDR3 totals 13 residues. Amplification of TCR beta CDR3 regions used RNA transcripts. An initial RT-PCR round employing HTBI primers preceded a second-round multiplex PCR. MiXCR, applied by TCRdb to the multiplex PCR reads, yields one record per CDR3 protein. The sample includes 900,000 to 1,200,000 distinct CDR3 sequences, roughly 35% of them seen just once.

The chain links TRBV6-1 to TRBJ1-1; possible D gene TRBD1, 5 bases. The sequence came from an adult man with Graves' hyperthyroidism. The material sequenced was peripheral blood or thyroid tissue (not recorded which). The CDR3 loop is CATMRTNNTETFF. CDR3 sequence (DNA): TGTGCCACCATGAGGACAAACAACACTGAAACTTTCTTT.